The next 20 T cell receptor beta chains were all read from a single sample in a study of cytomegalovirus exposure and HLA in healthy donors. PCR was performed using 60 Vbeta and 13 Jbeta primers. Produced via immunoSEQ multiplex PCR; TCRdb's table is partial and in-frame only. Of about 130,000 clones detected, approximately 80% appear once; the ten largest clones hold 4.2%. Sample: PBMCs. The receptor source for this set is a male donor in good health and CMV-seropositive.

There are a few counts of this clone. This chain joins TRBV18 and TRBJ1-4; D is perhaps TRBD1 (6 bases). The CDR3 runs to 13 residues. Germline V lookup: CDR1 KGHSH, CDR2 LQKENI. The V end was cut by 8 bases, the J end by 4 bases, with 11 bases between. In nucleotides, the CDR3 is TGTGCCAGCCAGACAGGTCTTAATGAAAAACTGTTTTTT. This gives the protein CASQTGLNEKLFF. The full variable domain, rest sourced from reference TRBV18 and TRBJ1-4, is NAGVMQNPRHLVRRRGQEARLRCSPMKGHSHVYWYRQLPEEGLKFMVYLQKENIIDESGMPKERFSAEFPKEGPSILRIQQVVRGDSAAYFCASQTGLNEKLFFGSGTQLSVL.

The gene calls are TRBV29-1 and TRBJ2-1; TRBD2 matches 11 bases. From germline, CDR1 is SQVTM and CDR2 ANQGSEA. Trimming took 2 bases from V and 8 from J; bases not matched to a gene: 2. This CDR3 contains 13 residues. The CDR3 spells CSVELAGGYEQFF. The CDR3 bases are TGCAGCGTTGAACTAGCGGGAGGTTATGAGCAGTTCTTC.

The rearrangement links TRBV6-6 to TRBJ2-3; 8 nucleotides match TRBD1. Germline values: CDR1 MNHNY, CDR2 SVGAGI (reference sequence). Trimming removed 6 bases from V and 3 bases from J; junction bases left unmatched: 5. The CDR3 loop spans 14 amino acids. CDR3 protein: CASRYTGGTDTQYF. Here the CDR3 DNA reads TGTGCCAGCAGGTACACAGGGGGGACAGATACGCAGTATTTT.

The chain carries TRBV19 and TRBJ2-1; 8 bases match TRBD2. V trimming: 4 bases; J trimming: 3 bases; junction bases outside the gene matches: 11. Looked up from germline, CDR1 is LNHDA and CDR2 is SQIVND (reference sequence). The CDR3 extends over 17 amino acids. The CDR3 region is CASSTGGVAANYNEQFF. The CDR3 DNA reads as TGTGCCAGTAGTACCGGGGGGGTAGCGGCTAACTACAATGAGCAGTTCTTC.

The chain has TRBV27 and TRBJ2-2, with a weak D call TRBD2 (6 bases). Germline loops: CDR1 MNHEY, CDR2 SMNVEV (reference sequence). This CDR3 is built from 14 residues. The V end was cut by 4 bases, the J end by 5 bases, with 11 bases between. CDR3 nucleotides: TGTGCCAGCAGTTACGGGGGAGAGACCGGGGAGCTGTTTTTT. Protein: CASSYGGETGELFF.

The V call is TRBV28, the J call TRBJ2-5, with 11 bases lining up with TRBD1. With the DNA end fitting TRBJ2-7 better, the J assignment may be wrong. CDR3 length: 16 amino acids. Germline values: CDR1 MDHEN, CDR2 SYDVKM. The CDR3 DNA reads as TGTGCCAGCAGTATACGGGACAGGGGGATTTCCCACGAGCAGTACTTC. Its protein is CASSIRDRGISHEQYF.

The V call is TRBV6-5, the J call TRBJ2-7; TRBD2 agrees at 12 bases. From germline, CDR1 is MNHEY and CDR2 SVGAGI. The CDR3 covers 14 residues. Trimming at V came to 6 bases and at J to 7 bases, leaving 7 bases not matched to a gene. Here the CDR3 DNA reads TGTGCCAGCAGGAGTAGTGGGACTAGCGGGGAGCAGTACTTC. It translates to CASRSSGTSGEQYF.

The chain is built from TRBV28 and TRBJ1-6, with a tentative D call TRBD1 (5 bases). V lost 6 bases and J 8 bases, leaving 5 bases between the germline ends. Per germline, CDR1 MDHEN and CDR2 SYDVKM. The CDR3 is 11 amino acids. The DNA for the CDR3 is TGTGCCAGCAGAGGGGATTCACCCCTCCACTTT. This encodes CASRGDSPLHF. Supplemented by reference TRBV28 and TRBJ1-6, the full variable domain reads DVKVTQSSRYLVKRTGEKVFLECVQDMDHENMFWYRQDPGLGLRLIYFSYDVKMKEKGDIPEGYSVSREKKERFSLILESASTNQTSMYLCASRGDSPLHFGNGTRLTVT.

This chain connects TRBV28 to TRBJ1-3; TRBD1 aligns across 7 bases. Germline CDR1 is MDHEN and CDR2 is SYDVKM. The CDR3 runs 14 residues. V was clipped by 3 bases and J by 4 bases; unmatched bases: 3. The CDR3 reads CASSFGQAGNTIYF. CDR3 coding DNA: TGTGCCAGCAGTTTCGGACAGGCGGGAAACACCATATATTTT.

The chain combines TRBV15 with TRBJ2-7; no definite D call. CDR3 size: 13 residues. The germline CDR1 and CDR2 sequences are LNHNV and YYDKDF (reference sequence). Trimming shortened V by 5 bases and J by 3 bases, and 11 bases separated the two germline ends. CDR3 DNA sequence: TGTGCCACCAGCCCCCCGGAGCACTACGAGCAGTACTTC. Its translation: CATSPPEHYEQYF.

This clone was picked up a small number of times. This sequence joins TRBV6-1 and TRBJ2-7; TRBD2 agrees at 8 bases. Trimming at V came to 8 bases and at J to 2 bases, leaving 8 bases not matched to a gene. Germline CDR1 and CDR2: MNHNS and SASEGT. The CDR3 contains 14 residues. The CDR3 loop is CASGVAGSTYEQYF. CDR3 in DNA: TGTGCCAGCGGGGTAGCGGGATCAACCTACGAGCAGTACTTC.

J is TRBJ2-2 and V is TRBV6-5; D might be TRBD1 (6 bases). Germline CDR1 reads MNHEY; CDR2 reads SVGAGI. This CDR3 contains 15 residues. V gave up 2 bases and J gave up 4 bases, with 11 bases separating them. The CDR3 reads CASSYGQGLTGELFF. The DNA for the CDR3 is TGTGCCAGCAGTTACGGGCAGGGGCTCACCGGGGAGCTGTTTTTT.

This clone was seen a handful of times. The gene calls are TRBV2 and TRBJ2-7; D is undetermined. Trimming removed 0 bases at V and 6 bases at J, with 9 bases between. Germline V CDR1 and CDR2: SNHLY, FYNNEI. The CDR3 loop spans 13 amino acids. CDR3 sequence (DNA): TGTGCCAGCAGTGAAGCGAGGTCTGCCGAGCAGTACTTC. It translates to CASSEARSAEQYF.

This clone has a handful of counts. This sequence joins TRBV7-2 and TRBJ2-7; TRBD1 is a possible D gene (5 bases). This CDR3 is 13 amino acids long. Germline V gives CDR1 SGHTA, CDR2 FQGNSA. Deletions cut 5 bases from V and 5 bases from J, with 13 bases between. The CDR3 protein is CASSLGHHHEQYF. The DNA of the CDR3 is TGTGCCAGCAGCCTCGGACACCACCACGAGCAGTACTTC.

This clone turned up a few times. V gene TRBV6-1 combines with J gene TRBJ1-1; 8 nucleotides line up with TRBD1. Trimming at V came to 4 bases and at J to 7 bases, leaving 11 bases not matched to a gene. The CDR3 extends over 15 amino acids. Germline-derived CDR1 and CDR2 are MNHNS and SASEGT. The CDR3 DNA reads TGTGCCAGCAGTGCTTTAACGGACAGGGTGGATGAAGCTTTCTTT. Protein product: CASSALTDRVDEAFF.

This clone was counted between two and nine times. V is TRBV5-1 and J is TRBJ2-3, with TRBD2 matching 7 bases. The CDR3 covers 17 residues. The V segment lost 1 base and the J segment 5 bases; nucleotides outside the gene matches: 13. The germline V gene has CDR1 SGHRS and CDR2 YFSETQ. CDR3 region: CASSLMGGGYPGDTQYF. DNA for the CDR3: TGCGCCAGCAGCTTGATGGGGGGGGGATACCCAGGAGATACGCAGTATTTT.

This chain links TRBV6-1 with TRBJ2-7; TRBD1 might be the D (5 bases). The ends were cut back, 9 bases at V and 7 bases at J, with 19 bases in the middle. This CDR3 has 13 residues. In germline, CDR1 is MNHNS, CDR2 SASEGT. The CDR3 DNA reads TGTGCCAGTGATAACAGGCCCGAGGAAGAGCAGTACTTC. This codes for CASDNRPEEEQYF.

This chain joins TRBV5-1 and TRBJ2-3, with D possibly being TRBD2 (6 bases). V lost 0 bases and J 4 bases, leaving 18 bases between the germline ends. Germline V CDR1 and CDR2: SGHRS, YFSETQ. This CDR3 has 17 residues. CDR3 sequence reads: CASSLGHRNSGADTQYF. The DNA of the CDR3 is TGCGCCAGCAGCTTGGGGCACAGGAATAGCGGCGCAGATACGCAGTATTTT.

This clone was detected once. The chain uses TRBV28 and TRBJ2-2, with 7 bases lining up with TRBD1. Germline V gene sequence: CDR1 MDHEN, CDR2 SYDVKM. CDR3 length: 14 amino acids. V lost 5 bases, J lost 6 bases, and 6 bases stayed unmatched. CDR3 protein: CASSPGTVAGELFF. DNA of the CDR3: TGTGCCAGCAGTCCCGGGACAGTGGCCGGGGAGCTGTTTTTT. Full variable domain (remainder filled in from reference TRBV28 and TRBJ2-2): DVKVTQSSRYLVKRTGEKVFLECVQDMDHENMFWYRQDPGLGLRLIYFSYDVKMKEKGDIPEGYSVSREKKERFSLILESASTNQTSMYLCASSPGTVAGELFFGEGSRLTVL.

This chain uses TRBV27 with TRBJ1-5; D gene ambiguous. The CDR3 is 15 residues long. Germline lookup yields CDR1 MNHEY and CDR2 SMNVEV (reference sequence). With 6 bases removed from V and 1 base from J, the gap between germline ends came to 13 bases. CDR3 sequence reads: CASRSRSGSNQPQHF. CDR3 sequence (DNA): TGTGCCAGCAGGAGCCGGAGCGGCAGCAATCAGCCCCAGCATTTT.